One sample yielded the 7 T cell receptor beta chains listed below, sequenced in a study of graft-versus-host responses after intestinal transplantation. Which antigens these TCRs recognize remains unknown. Profiled with immunoSEQ multiplex PCR; TCRdb holds only in-frame clones, not every one. Here the sample spans approximately 82,000 clones, roughly 91% being singletons. The sequencing used unstimulated CD4+ T cells sorted from spleen or lymph node cells, collected before intestinal transplant. The receptors were gathered from a human donor who received an intestinal transplant.

This clone was seen only once. This chain links TRBV27 with TRBJ1-5; no firm D call. CDR3 length: 13 amino acids. Germline values: CDR1 MNHEY, CDR2 SMNVEV (reference sequence). V lost 3 bases and J 4 bases, leaving 7 bases between the germline ends. CDR3 region: CASSFSLNQPQHF. CDR3 DNA: TGTGCCAGCAGTTTTTCACTGAATCAGCCCCAGCATTTT.

The chain uses TRBV30 and TRBJ1-3, with D perhaps TRBD1 (5 bases). The germline V and J ends were trimmed by 5 bases and 2 bases, with 13 bases remaining between them. The germline gives CDR1 GTSNPN, CDR2 SVGIG (reference sequence). The CDR3 runs to 14 residues. The CDR3 DNA is TGTGCCTGGTCCCGTTGGGGGGCTGGAAACACCATATATTTT. Protein: CAWSRWGAGNTIYF.

This clone was seen a handful of times. CDR3 region: CASSLVWASDEQFF. Here the CDR3 DNA reads TGTGCCAGCAGCTTAGTATGGGCTAGCGATGAGCAGTTCTTC. This sequence joins TRBV7-2 and TRBJ2-1; D might be TRBD2 (6 bases). With 1 base removed from V and 8 bases from J, the gap between germline ends came to 12 bases. In germline, CDR1 is SGHTA, CDR2 FQGNSA. This CDR3 is 14 amino acids long.

The J gene is TRBJ1-6, the V gene TRBV6-1; D not certain. Germline assignment: CDR1 MNHNS and CDR2 SASEGT. The CDR3 extends over 15 amino acids. Trimming pared 6 bases from V and 5 bases from J, leaving 14 bases between. CDR3 loop: CASRDGLRHNSPLHF. The CDR3 bases are TGTGCCAGCAGAGACGGACTGCGTCATAATTCACCCCTCCACTTT.

Here the CDR3 DNA reads TGTGCCAGCAGCTCTTACTCCCCAGGGTTGGCGGCTAATGAAAAACTGTTTTTT. This translates into CASSSYSPGLAANEKLFF. This chain joins TRBV7-9 and TRBJ1-4, with TRBD1 as a possible D gene (5 bases). This CDR3 comprises 18 residues. V lost 4 bases, J lost 3 bases, and 21 bases lay in between. Germline V gene sequence: CDR1 SEHNR, CDR2 FQNEAQ (reference sequence). Full variable domain (remainder filled in from reference TRBV7-9 and TRBJ1-4): DTGVSQNPRHKITKRGQNVTFRCDPISEHNRLYWYRQTLGQGPEFLTYFQNEAQLEKSRLLSDRFSAERPKGSFSTLEIQRTEQGDSAMYLCASSSYSPGLAANEKLFFGSGTQLSVL.

The chain has TRBV18 and TRBJ1-4; no clear D gene. Germline CDR1 reads KGHSH; CDR2 reads LQKENI. With 3 bases removed from V and 7 bases from J, the gap between germline ends came to 12 bases. This CDR3 comprises 14 residues. This CDR3 reads CASSPIAGSEKLFF. The CDR3 coding sequence is TGTGCCAGCTCACCGATCGCAGGCTCTGAAAAACTGTTTTTT.

The chain carries TRBV6-5 and TRBJ1-4; 10 bases are shared with TRBD1. The CDR3 runs 14 residues. The germline CDR1 and CDR2 sequences are MNHEY and SVGAGI. V lost 6 bases to trimming and J lost 10 bases; unmatched junction nucleotides: 8. CDR3 in DNA: TGTGCCAGCAGCAACCGGGACAGGGGCGGAAAACTGTTTTTT. Translating it yields CASSNRDRGGKLFF.